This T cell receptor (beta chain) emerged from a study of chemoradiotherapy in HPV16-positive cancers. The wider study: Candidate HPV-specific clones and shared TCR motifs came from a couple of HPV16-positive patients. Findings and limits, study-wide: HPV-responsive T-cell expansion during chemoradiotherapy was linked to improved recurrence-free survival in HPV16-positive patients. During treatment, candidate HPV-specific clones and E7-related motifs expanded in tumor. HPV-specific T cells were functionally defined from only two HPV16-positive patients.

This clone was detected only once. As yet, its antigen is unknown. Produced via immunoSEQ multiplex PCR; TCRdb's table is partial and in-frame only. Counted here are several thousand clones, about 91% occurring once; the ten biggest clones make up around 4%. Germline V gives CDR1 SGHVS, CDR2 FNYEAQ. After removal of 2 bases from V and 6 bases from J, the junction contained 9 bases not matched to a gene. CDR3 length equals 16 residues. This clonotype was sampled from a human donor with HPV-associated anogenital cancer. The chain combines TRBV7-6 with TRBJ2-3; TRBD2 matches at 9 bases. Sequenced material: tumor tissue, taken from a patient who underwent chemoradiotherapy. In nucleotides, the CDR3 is TGTGCCAGCAGCTTACGGGCTAGCGGGGAGGGGGATACGCAGTATTTT. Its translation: CASSLRASGEGDTQYF.